The next 4 T cell receptor beta chains were all read from a single sample in a study of OX40 agonist ivuxolimab in advanced cancers. Some clones are missing from TCRdb's copy, which holds only in-frame ones; the method was immunoSEQ multiplex PCR. The sample consists of some 14,000 clones, about 80% of them appearing once. The sample here was CD4+ or CD8+ T cells sorted from blood, taken in a trial of the OX40 agonist ivuxolimab. The source of these receptors is an adult with an advanced solid tumor such as melanoma, head and neck, liver or kidney cancer.

This clone was seen a handful of times. The V gene is TRBV4-2, the J gene TRBJ2-3, with a possible D match to TRBD1 (5 bases). Germline V lookup: CDR1 LGHNA, CDR2 YNFKEQ. This CDR3 has 17 residues. The germline V and J ends were trimmed by 4 bases and 5 bases, with 22 bases remaining between them. CDR3 residues: CASSPTSTVGSLDTQYF. CDR3 nucleotides: TGTGCCAGCAGCCCAACATCGACAGTCGGCTCTCTAGATACGCAGTATTTT.

The chain is built from TRBV4-2 and TRBJ2-7; tentatively, D is TRBD2 (5 bases). The germline V and J ends were trimmed by 1 base and 0 bases, with 10 bases remaining between them. The germline gives CDR1 LGHNA, CDR2 YNFKEQ. CDR3 length: 15 residues. CDR3 bases: TGTGCCAGCAGCCAAGTACGGGATTTCTCCTACGAGCAGTACTTC. It is translated as CASSQVRDFSYEQYF.

This clone was observed a handful of times. This chain links TRBV27 with TRBJ1-2; D possibly corresponds to TRBD1 (6 bases). Between the trimmed V and J ends, which lost 6 bases and 4 bases, there was a span of 9 bases. This CDR3 is built from 12 residues. The germline gives CDR1 MNHEY, CDR2 SMNVEV (reference sequence). CDR3 sequence: CASRDSFYGYTF. DNA for the CDR3: TGTGCCAGCAGGGACAGCTTCTATGGCTACACCTTC.

The V call is TRBV27, the J call TRBJ1-1; 10 bases agree with TRBD1. The CDR3 runs 13 residues. Trimming cost V 7 bases and J 7 bases; bases outside gene matches: 6. Germline assignment: CDR1 MNHEY and CDR2 SMNVEV (reference sequence). CDR3 in amino acids: CASNPTGGNEAFF. The CDR3 DNA sequence: TGTGCCAGCAACCCGACAGGGGGCAATGAAGCTTTCTTT.